Detailed here is one TCR beta chain. Its specificity is unknown. The data derive from a study of shared clonotypes between healthy human individuals. Using immunoSEQ multiplex PCR, the repertoire was profiled, and TCRdb retains in-frame clones only, with some absent. Of over a million clones listed, about 98.5% were seen once; the top ten hold about 0.35%. General study results and limits: The sampled material consisted only of blood, and tissue repertoires are likely to differ.

The ends were cut back, 7 bases at V and 4 bases at J, with 26 bases in the middle. The CDR3 totals 17 residues. Germline-derived CDR1 and CDR2 are MDHEN and SYDVKM. The V call is TRBV28, the J call TRBJ2-7; D possibly uses TRBD1 or TRBD2 (7 bases each). The sequence came from a young man in good health. Sample: naive CD4+ T cells sorted from blood. Subset indicated: CD45RA+ positively selected. CDR3 protein: CASNNVRGGAGRYEQYF. DNA for the CDR3: TGTGCCAGCAACAACGTCAGGGGGGGAGCAGGGAGGTACGAGCAGTACTTC.